This T cell receptor (beta chain) was documented in a study of blood T cell repertoires in COVID-19. Study-level background: The origin of the acute and convalescent COVID-19 samples was the United States, Italy and Spain.

Authors' processing steps: Using reference gene primer amplification, nucleated cell counts were estimated. Assay used: immunoSEQ multiplex PCR; TCRdb lists only in-frame clones, some missing. The V and J calls and clone size are taken from that table; D and trimming were inferred from the DNA. The profile shows about 250,000 clones, about 87% of them singletons. CDR3 length: 18 amino acids. Germline trimming cut 0 bases from V and 5 bases from J; bases unmatched to any gene: 13. Germline V gene lookup returns CDR1 LNHNV and CDR2 YYDKDF (reference sequence). Grouping used clinical history reported by participants in a survey and questionnaire.

The sample consisted of PBMCs or T cells enriched from blood (not recorded which). The chain employs TRBV15 and TRBJ2-3, with 8 nucleotides matching TRBD1. The TCR originated in a woman aged 45-65 years who had recovered from COVID-19. The CDR3 reads CATSRDKIGQGAGDTQYF. The CDR3 DNA reads TGTGCCACCAGCAGAGATAAAATCGGGCAGGGGGCCGGAGATACGCAGTATTTT.